The sequence of this T cell receptor (beta chain) was determined in a study of blood T cell repertoires in COVID-19. Study-level information: Sites across the United States, Italy and Spain contributed samples from acute and convalescent COVID-19. T cells, B-cell-depleted T cells, or PBMCs provided the cDNA or gDNA that served as material.

How the authors handled the data: Amplification of reference gene primers provided the estimated nucleated cell counts. Some clones are missing from TCRdb's copy, which holds only in-frame ones; the method was immunoSEQ multiplex PCR. The DNA was the basis for D and trimming; V, J and clone size are from that table. The sample has roughly 100,000 clones, more than 80% seen once. Germline CDR1 is SQVTM and CDR2 is ANQGSEA. With 6 bases removed from V and 6 bases from J, the gap between germline ends came to 12 bases. CDR3 length equals 12 residues. This clonotype was sampled from a man aged 55 to 70 with acute or convalescent COVID-19. The specimen was peripheral blood. This chain links TRBV29-1 with TRBJ1-5, with unresolved D. Written as DNA, the CDR3 is TGCAGCGTCGTACTGCCAAGTCAGCCCCAGCATTTT. Its translation is CSVVLPSQPQHF.